The entry below describes one T cell receptor beta chain. The antigen is not known. The CDR3 has 15 residues. Germline V gene lookup returns CDR1 LNHDA and CDR2 SQIVND (reference sequence). Trimming removed 6 bases from V and 4 bases from J, with 16 bases in between. These data belong to a study of T cell repertoires in cytomegalovirus infection. Overall study findings and caveats: The ex vivo response was dominated by HLA-C-restricted CMV-specific TCR beta clonotypes.

Using its own MiXCR run on the reads, TCRdb lists one record per CDR3 protein. The sample consists of roughly 340,000 distinct CDR3 sequences, almost 30% of them appearing once. The clonotype originates from a human donor in good health (CMV status not recorded). Some clones in this sample may be carry-over from other donors' samples. Sequenced material: cultured PBMCs, taken from culture after CMV antigen stimulation. This chain links TRBV19 with TRBJ2-1; TRBD1 is a possible D gene (6 bases). In DNA form, the CDR3 reads TGTGCCAGTAGCCTACAGGGAGCTGTATACAATGAGCAGTTCTTC. Its translation: CASSLQGAVYNEQFF.